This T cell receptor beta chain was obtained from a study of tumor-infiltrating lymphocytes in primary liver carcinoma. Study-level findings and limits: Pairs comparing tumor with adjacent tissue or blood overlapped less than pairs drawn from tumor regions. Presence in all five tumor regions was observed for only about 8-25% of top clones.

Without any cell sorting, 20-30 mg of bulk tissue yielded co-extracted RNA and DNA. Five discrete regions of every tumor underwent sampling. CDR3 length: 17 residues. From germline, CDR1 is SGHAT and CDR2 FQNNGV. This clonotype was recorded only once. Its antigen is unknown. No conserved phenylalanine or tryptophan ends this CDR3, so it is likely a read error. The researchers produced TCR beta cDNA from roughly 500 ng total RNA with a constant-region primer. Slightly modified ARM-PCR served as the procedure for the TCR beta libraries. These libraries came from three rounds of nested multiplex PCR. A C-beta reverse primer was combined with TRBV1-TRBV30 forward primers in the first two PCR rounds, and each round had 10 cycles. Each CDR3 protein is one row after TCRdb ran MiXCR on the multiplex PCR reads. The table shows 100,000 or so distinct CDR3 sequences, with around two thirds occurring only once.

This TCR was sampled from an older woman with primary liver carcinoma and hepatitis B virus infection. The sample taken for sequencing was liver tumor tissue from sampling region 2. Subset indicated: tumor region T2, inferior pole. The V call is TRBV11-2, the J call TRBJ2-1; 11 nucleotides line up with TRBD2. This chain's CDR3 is CARSLGPVAGGPNEQFY. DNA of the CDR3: TGTGCCAGGAGCTTAGGTCCGGTAGCGGGAGGGCCGAATGAGCAGTTCTAC.